These T cell receptor beta chains were read from a single sample in a study of blood T cell repertoires in COVID-19. Repertoires were generated with immunoSEQ multiplex PCR, while TCRdb's copy carries only in-frame clones and drops some. Here the sample spans about 440,000 clones, about 91% being singletons. The material sequenced was peripheral blood. Every receptor here comes from a woman aged 45-59 years with COVID-19, enrolled during active disease. Each CDR3 is given with its conserved first and last residue. D genes are given only for firm matches. The size of a clone is reported for some rows only, either as once, few or many, or as a class for expanded clones.

- | TRBJ2-2 | TRBD1 | TRBV11-3 | CASSKTRQGTNTGELFF | TGTGCCAGCAGCAAGACTCGACAGGGTACGAACACCGGGGAGCTGTTTTTT
- | TRBJ2-1 | TRBD2 | TRBV29-1 | CSVSGGASEQFF | TGCAGCGTTAGCGGGGGGGCCAGCGAGCAGTTCTTC
- | TRBJ2-7 | - | TRBV28 | CASSLKGGSREQYF | TGTGCCAGCAGTTTAAAAGGCGGATCGAGAGAGCAGTACTTC
- | TRBJ2-1 | TRBD2 | TRBV7-3 | CASSLNGGGLNEQFF | TGTGCCAGCAGCTTAAATGGCGGGGGGCTGAATGAGCAGTTCTTC
- | TRBJ1-1 | TRBD1 | TRBV2 | CASSRTGGITEAFF | TGTGCCAGCAGTCGGACAGGGGGCATCACTGAAGCTTTCTTT
once | TRBJ1-1 | - | TRBV5-5 | CASSLARPEKAFF | TGTGCCAGCAGCTTGGCCAGGCCGGAAAAAGCTTTCTTT
- | TRBJ2-7 | - | TRBV6-5 | CASQGHEQYF | TGTGCCAGCCAGGGGCACGAGCAGTACTTC
- | TRBJ1-2 | TRBD1 | TRBV9 | CASSGGTGGGYTF | TGTGCCAGCAGCGGAGGGACAGGCGGTGGCTACACCTTC
once | TRBJ1-1 | - | TRBV7-9 | CASSSTGRLLAF | TGTGCCAGCAGTTCGACAGGCCGATTGCTAGCCTTT
- | TRBJ2-5 | - | TRBV3-1/TRBV3-2 | CASSQDSAVAAQETQYF | TGTGCCAGCAGCCAAGATAGCGCGGTAGCGGCCCAAGAGACCCAGTACTTC
once | TRBJ2-7 | TRBD1 | TRBV5-1 | CASSMRQGAYEQYF | TGCGCCAGCAGCATGAGACAGGGAGCGTACGAGCAGTACTTC
- | TRBJ1-5 | TRBD1 | TRBV5-1 | CASSEESGGGQPQHF | TGCGCCAGCAGCGAAGAATCAGGGGGAGGACAGCCCCAGCATTTT
- | TRBJ1-5 | TRBD1 | TRBV5-5 | CASSASTGFSNQPQHF | TGTGCCAGCAGCGCCTCGACAGGGTTTAGCAATCAGCCCCAGCATTTT
- | TRBJ2-3 | TRBD1 | TRBV5-1 | CASSPRTGGTDTQYF | TGCGCCAGCAGCCCAAGGACAGGGGGCACAGATACGCAGTATTTT
- | TRBJ1-2 | - | TRBV3-1/TRBV3-2 | CASSQRPSMGSGYTF | TGTGCCAGCAGCCAACGGCCCTCGATGGGGAGCGGCTACACCTTC
- | TRBJ1-2 | - | TRBV19 | CASSMRDREGYTF | TGTGCCAGTAGTATGAGAGACAGAGAGGGCTACACCTTC
- | TRBJ1-2 | - | TRBV11-2 | CASSLGEKGYTF | TGTGCCAGCAGCTTAGGCGAGAAGGGCTACACCTTC
- | TRBJ2-7 | - | TRBV5-1 | CASSLAGRDAYEQYF | TGCGCCAGCAGCTTGGCCGGTCGGGATGCCTACGAGCAGTACTTC
once | TRBJ2-4 | TRBD1 | TRBV12-3/TRBV12-4 | CASSLGTVGIQYF | TGTGCCAGCAGCTTAGGGACAGTGGGCATTCAGTACTTC
- | TRBJ1-4 | - | TRBV5-1 | CASSPKSGVDEKLFF | TGCGCCAGCAGCCCGAAGAGCGGGGTTGATGAAAAACTGTTTTTT
- | TRBJ1-2 | - | TRBV30 | CAWSALYGYTF | TGTGCCTGGAGTGCCCTCTATGGCTACACCTTC
- | TRBJ2-3 | TRBD2 | TRBV15 | CATSRTNSAGGPTDTQYF | TGTGCCACCAGCAGAACAAACTCAGCGGGGGGGCCCACAGATACGCAGTATTTT
once | TRBJ2-3 | - | TRBV30 | CAWISRSTDTQYF | TGTGCCTGGATTAGCCGCAGCACAGATACGCAGTATTTT
- | TRBJ1-2 | - | TRBV20-1 | CSADSGGGYTF | TGCAGTGCTGATTCTGGAGGTGGCTACACCTTC
- | TRBJ2-1 | - | TRBV28 | CASSDGNDNEQFF | TGTGCCAGCAGTGACGGGAATGACAATGAGCAGTTCTTC
- | TRBJ2-6 | - | TRBV27 | CASGYGQPDSGANVLTF | TGTGCCAGCGGCTACGGACAGCCCGACTCTGGGGCCAACGTCCTGACTTTC
- | TRBJ1-6 | - | TRBV15 | CATSRAISGTAYSPLHF | TGTGCCACCAGCAGAGCTATTAGCGGGACGGCCTATTCACCCCTCCACTTT
- | TRBJ2-7 | TRBD1 | TRBV6-5 | CASSRIRQGSYEQYF | TGTGCCAGCAGTAGAATAAGACAGGGCTCCTACGAGCAGTACTTC
- | TRBJ1-3 | TRBD1 | TRBV7-6 | CASSLGTGSGNTIYF | TGTGCCAGCAGCTTAGGGACAGGATCTGGAAACACCATATATTTT
- | TRBJ1-4 | - | TRBV10-2 | CASSHQGWGFDEKLFF | TGCGCCAGCAGTCACCAGGGGTGGGGATTCGATGAAAAACTGTTTTTT
- | TRBJ2-1 | - | TRBV7-8 | CASSLARYFGAGRFDEQFF | TGTGCCAGCAGCTTAGCGCGGTATTTTGGGGCAGGGAGGTTTGATGAGCAGTTCTTC
- | TRBJ2-1 | TRBD2 | TRBV6-7 | CASSYGLAGGPSYNEQFF | TGTGCCAGCAGTTACGGGCTAGCGGGGGGGCCCTCCTACAATGAGCAGTTCTTC
- | TRBJ2-7 | TRBD1 | TRBV2 | CARQQGIPGEQYF | TGTGCCAGACAACAGGGGATCCCGGGCGAGCAGTACTTC
- | TRBJ1-1 | - | TRBV29-1 | CSVERGSNTEAFF | TGCAGCGTTGAAAGGGGGTCGAACACTGAAGCTTTCTTT
- | TRBJ2-7 | - | TRBV11-2 | CASSLTGPYEQYF | TGTGCCAGCAGCTTAACAGGGCCCTACGAGCAGTACTTC
- | TRBJ2-5 | - | TRBV6-5 | CASTLTTGRQETQYF | TGTGCCAGCACTCTAACTACAGGGAGACAAGAGACCCAGTACTTC
- | TRBJ2-7 | TRBD1 | TRBV7-2 | CASSGNRGLGYEQYF | TGTGCCAGCAGCGGAAACAGGGGGCTGGGCTACGAGCAGTACTTC
once | TRBJ1-1 | TRBD1 | TRBV19 | CASSTPGQGDTEAFF | TGTGCCAGTAGTACTCCGGGACAGGGGGACACTGAAGCTTTCTTT
- | TRBJ1-5 | - | TRBV19 | CASSVQGNQPQHF | TGTGCCAGTAGTGTGCAGGGGAATCAGCCCCAGCATTTT
- | TRBJ1-2 | - | TRBV14 | CASSQEMTEVYGYTF | TGTGCCAGCAGCCAAGAAATGACCGAGGTCTATGGCTACACCTTC
- | TRBJ1-3 | - | TRBV29-1 | CSVVGGAYSGNTIYF | TGCAGCGTTGTGGGGGGGGCGTATTCTGGAAACACCATATATTTT
- | TRBJ1-1 | - | TRBV10-3 | CAIRPGPSAEAFF | TGTGCCATCAGGCCGGGTCCGAGCGCTGAAGCTTTCTTT
once | TRBJ1-1 | TRBD1 | TRBV10-1 | CASREGALNTEAFF | TGCGCCAGCAGAGAGGGGGCCCTGAACACTGAAGCTTTCTTT
- | TRBJ2-3 | - | TRBV29-1 | CSVGGGLFKSTDTQYF | TGCAGCGTTGGGGGGGGCCTATTTAAAAGCACAGATACGCAGTATTTT
- | TRBJ1-6 | - | TRBV30 | CAHGGGSYNSPLHF | TGTGCCCATGGGGGGGGCTCCTATAATTCACCCCTCCACTTT
- | TRBJ2-2 | TRBD1 | TRBV5-1 | CASSLGTGANTGELFF | TGCGCCAGCAGCTTGGGAACAGGGGCAAACACCGGGGAGCTGTTTTTT
- | TRBJ2-5 | TRBD2 | TRBV7-9 | CATAFGGETQYF | TGTGCCACCGCCTTCGGGGGGGAGACCCAGTACTTC
- | TRBJ1-1 | TRBD1 | TRBV12-3/TRBV12-4 | CASSRRGVTEAFF | TGTGCCAGCAGTCGCAGGGGGGTGACTGAAGCTTTCTTT
- | TRBJ2-7 | - | TRBV2 | CASSDGQGNYEQYF | TGTGCCAGCAGTGATGGGCAGGGAAACTACGAGCAGTACTTC
- | TRBJ1-2 | - | TRBV19 | CASSIVGADLTLNGYTF | TGTGCCAGTAGTATAGTGGGGGCGGACCTCACCTTAAATGGCTACACCTTC
- | TRBJ1-1 | TRBD1 | TRBV7-8 | CASSATGGYTEAFF | TGTGCCAGCAGCGCGACAGGGGGGTACACTGAAGCTTTCTTT
- | TRBJ2-4 | TRBD2 | TRBV5-8 | CASSFRLAGGGDIQYF | TGTGCCAGCAGCTTCAGACTAGCGGGGGGGGGAGACATTCAGTACTTC
once | TRBJ1-4 | TRBD1 | TRBV6-4 | CASSDPGQGLFF | TGTGCCAGCAGTGACCCGGGACAGGGTCTGTTTTTT
few | TRBJ2-1 | - | TRBV10-1 | CAISSWGQPPGNEQFF | TGCGCCATCTCCTCTTGGGGGCAACCACCGGGCAATGAGCAGTTCTTC
- | TRBJ1-2 | TRBD1 | TRBV27 | CASSPLDRGYGYTF | TGTGCCAGCAGTCCCCTGGACAGGGGATATGGCTACACCTTC